These 4 T cell receptor beta chains originate from one sample sequenced in a study of response to subunit inactivated influenza vaccine. A single record per CDR3 protein comes from TCRdb applying MiXCR to the RT-PCR reads. The sample has about 700,000 distinct CDR3 sequences; about 14% are singletons. Sequencing was performed on PBMCs from blood, taken 14 to 15 days before vaccination. The receptors shown here come from a middle-aged man who received an inactivated influenza vaccine.

The table lists this clonotype with a few counts. This chain joins TRBV6-1 and TRBJ2-5; TRBD1 aligns across 10 bases. The germline CDR1 and CDR2 sequences are MNHNS and SASEGT. The CDR3 runs to 14 residues. With 6 bases clipped from V and 5 bases from J, the junction kept 6 bases outside the gene matches. CDR3 amino acids: CASRSPGQGETQYF. DNA for the CDR3: TGTGCCAGCAGATCCCCGGGACAGGGGGAGACCCAGTACTTC.

The rearrangement joins TRBV11-2 to TRBJ2-3; D call uncertain. V was clipped by 5 bases and J by 3 bases, with 18 bases between them. There are 16 residues in the CDR3. CDR1 and CDR2 (germline): SGHAT, FQNNGV. DNA of the CDR3: TGTGCCAGCAGCCCCTTTCCTCCCTCCGGGACAGATACGCAGTATTTT. Its translation is CASSPFPPSGTDTQYF.

The V and J genes are TRBV20-1 and TRBJ2-7; TRBD2 aligns across 8 bases. With V trimmed by 8 bases and J by 5 bases, 17 bases remained unmatched. CDR3 length equals 15 residues. Germline V gene lookup returns CDR1 DFQATT and CDR2 SNEGSKA (reference sequence). This CDR3 is CSTQILRGGRDEQYF. The CDR3 nucleotides are TGCAGTACACAAATCCTTCGGGGGGGCAGGGACGAGCAGTACTTC.

V and J are TRBV15 and TRBJ2-3; no definite D call. Germline V gives CDR1 LNHNV, CDR2 YYDKDF (reference sequence). V lost 0 bases and J 6 bases, leaving 10 bases between the germline ends. This CDR3 has 14 residues. In DNA form, the CDR3 reads TGTGCCACCAGCAGAGATTTGGGCATGGATACGCAGTATTTT. Translated, it gives CATSRDLGMDTQYF. The full variable domain, completed using reference TRBV15 and TRBJ2-3, is DAMVIQNPRYQVTQFGKPVTLSCSQTLNHNVMYWYQQKSSQAPKLLFHYYDKDFNNEADTPDNFQSRRPNTSFCFLDIRSPGLGDTAMYLCATSRDLGMDTQYFGPGTRLTVL.